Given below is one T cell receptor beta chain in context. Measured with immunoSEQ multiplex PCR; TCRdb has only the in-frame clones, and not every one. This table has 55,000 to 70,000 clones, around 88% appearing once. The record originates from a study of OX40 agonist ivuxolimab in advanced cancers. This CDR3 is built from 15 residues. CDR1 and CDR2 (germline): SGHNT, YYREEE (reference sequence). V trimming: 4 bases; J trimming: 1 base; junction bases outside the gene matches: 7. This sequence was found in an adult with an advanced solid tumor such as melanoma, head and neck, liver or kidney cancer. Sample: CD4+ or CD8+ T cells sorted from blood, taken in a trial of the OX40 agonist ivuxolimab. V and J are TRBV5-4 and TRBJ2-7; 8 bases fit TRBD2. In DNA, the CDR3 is TGTGCCAGCAGCACCCCGGGGGGGGTTTCCTACGAGCAGTACTTC. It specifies CASSTPGGVSYEQYF.